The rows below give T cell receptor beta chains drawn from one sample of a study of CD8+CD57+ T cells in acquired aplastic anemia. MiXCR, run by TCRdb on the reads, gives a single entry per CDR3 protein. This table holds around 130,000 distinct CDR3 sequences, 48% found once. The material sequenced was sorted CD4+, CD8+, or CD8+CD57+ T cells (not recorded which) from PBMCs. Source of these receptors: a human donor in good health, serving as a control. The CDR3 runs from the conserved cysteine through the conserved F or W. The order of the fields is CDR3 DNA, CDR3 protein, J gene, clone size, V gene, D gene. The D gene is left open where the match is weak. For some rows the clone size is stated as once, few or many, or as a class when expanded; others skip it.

CDR3nt: TGCAGTGCTAGGGGCGGGGGGTTCGGGTCACCCCTCCACTTT; CDR3aa: CSARGGGFGSPLHF; j_gene: TRBJ1-6; abundance: .; v_gene: TRBV20-1; d_gene: .
CDR3nt: TGTGCCAGCAAACAGGACAGGGGCGGTGGAAACACCATATATTTT; CDR3aa: CASKQDRGGGNTIYF; j_gene: TRBJ1-3; abundance: .; v_gene: TRBV2; d_gene: TRBD1
CDR3nt: TGTGCCAGCAGTGCAACATTTGGGGGCGCGTCTGAAGCTTTCTTT; CDR3aa: CASSATFGGASEAFF; j_gene: TRBJ1-1; abundance: .; v_gene: TRBV25-1; d_gene: .
CDR3nt: TGTGCCACCAGCAGAGATATCGGGAGGACTGAAGCTTTCTTT; CDR3aa: CATSRDIGRTEAFF; j_gene: TRBJ1-1; abundance: .; v_gene: TRBV15; d_gene: .
CDR3nt: TGCAGCGTTGGAAATCCGTCCCAAGCTTTCTTT; CDR3aa: CSVGNPSQAFF; j_gene: TRBJ1-1; abundance: .; v_gene: TRBV29-1; d_gene: .
CDR3nt: TGTGCCAGCAGCGTTGGGGCATTAGGCACTGAAGCTTTCTTT; CDR3aa: CASSVGALGTEAFF; j_gene: TRBJ1-1; abundance: few; v_gene: TRBV9; d_gene: .
CDR3nt: TGTGCCAGCAGCTTGTATGGACAGATTGGCAATCAGCCCCAGCATTTT; CDR3aa: CASSLYGQIGNQPQHF; j_gene: TRBJ1-5; abundance: .; v_gene: TRBV19; d_gene: .
CDR3nt: TGTGCCAGCAGCTCGACAGGATCCCCTGAAGCTTTCTTT; CDR3aa: CASSSTGSPEAFF; j_gene: TRBJ1-1; abundance: many; v_gene: TRBV7-3; d_gene: .
CDR3nt: TGTGCCAGCAGCTTCTTGACTAGGGAAGAGACCCAGTACTTC; CDR3aa: CASSFLTREETQYF; j_gene: TRBJ2-5; abundance: many; v_gene: TRBV11-2; d_gene: .
CDR3nt: TGTGCCACCAGGGGACAGGGAGGCTTGCAGCCCCAGCATTTT; CDR3aa: CATRGQGGLQPQHF; j_gene: TRBJ1-5; abundance: once; v_gene: TRBV24-1; d_gene: TRBD1
CDR3nt: TGCAGTGCCCTACTCGTCAGGGAAGAGACCCAGTACTTC; CDR3aa: CSALLVREETQYF; j_gene: TRBJ2-5; abundance: few; v_gene: TRBV20-1; d_gene: .
CDR3nt: TGTGCCAGTAGTATTAACCCCCCCCCAGCGGACAATCAGCCCCAGCATTTT; CDR3aa: CASSINPPPADNQPQHF; j_gene: TRBJ1-5; abundance: many; v_gene: TRBV19; d_gene: .
CDR3nt: TGTGCCAGCGGGAGGGATAGTGGGGCCAACGTCCTGACTTTC; CDR3aa: CASGRDSGANVLTF; j_gene: TRBJ2-6; abundance: many; v_gene: TRBV6-1; d_gene: TRBD2
CDR3nt: TGTGCCATCAGTGCGATACTCGGGGGGGCCAAAGAGACCCAGTACTTC; CDR3aa: CAISAILGGAKETQYF; j_gene: TRBJ2-5; abundance: few; v_gene: TRBV10-3; d_gene: TRBD2
CDR3nt: TGCGCCAGCAGCTTGGCCAAGATAGGCATGAACACTGAAGCTTTCTTT; CDR3aa: CASSLAKIGMNTEAFF; j_gene: TRBJ1-1; abundance: .; v_gene: TRBV7-9; d_gene: .
CDR3nt: TGTGCCGGAACCAAAAACATTCAGTACTTC; CDR3aa: CAGTKNIQYF; j_gene: TRBJ2-4; abundance: .; v_gene: TRBV27; d_gene: .
CDR3nt: TGTGCCAGCAGTGAAGCCTACTTTGGCAACAATGAGCAGTTCTTC; CDR3aa: CASSEAYFGNNEQFF; j_gene: TRBJ2-1; abundance: many; v_gene: TRBV6-1; d_gene: .
CDR3nt: TGCAGTGCTAGAGGGGACGGTCCGGGGGAGACCCAGTACTTC; CDR3aa: CSARGDGPGETQYF; j_gene: TRBJ2-5; abundance: .; v_gene: TRBV20-1; d_gene: .
CDR3nt: TGTGCCATCGGTGGGGCCAGTACGCAGTATTTT; CDR3aa: CAIGGASTQYF; j_gene: TRBJ2-3; abundance: many; v_gene: TRBV10-3; d_gene: .
CDR3nt: TGTGCCAGCAGCCAAGGACCTAATAGCAATCAGCCCCAGCATTTT; CDR3aa: CASSQGPNSNQPQHF; j_gene: TRBJ1-5; abundance: many; v_gene: TRBV2; d_gene: .
CDR3nt: TGTGCCAGCAGTGAACTAGCGGGGAGAGAGACCCAGTACTTC; CDR3aa: CASSELAGRETQYF; j_gene: TRBJ2-5; abundance: many; v_gene: TRBV6-1; d_gene: TRBD2
CDR3nt: TGTGCCACCAGCAGAGGTGGGGCGGCGAATCAGCCCCAGCATTTT; CDR3aa: CATSRGGAANQPQHF; j_gene: TRBJ1-5; abundance: .; v_gene: TRBV15; d_gene: .
CDR3nt: TGTGCCACCAGTGATCGAGGCTCAAATGAGCAGTTCTTC; CDR3aa: CATSDRGSNEQFF; j_gene: TRBJ2-1; abundance: once; v_gene: TRBV24-1; d_gene: .
CDR3nt: TGTGCCACCAGCAGAGGGGCCTATGGCTACACCTTC; CDR3aa: CATSRGAYGYTF; j_gene: TRBJ1-2; abundance: medium-sized; v_gene: TRBV15; d_gene: .
CDR3nt: TGCAGCGTGTGGAGCTCCTACAATGAGCAGTTCTTC; CDR3aa: CSVWSSYNEQFF; j_gene: TRBJ2-1; abundance: once; v_gene: TRBV29-1; d_gene: .
CDR3nt: TGTGCCAGCAGTCAGTTTGGGACAGGGGCCTACGAGCAGTACTTC; CDR3aa: CASSQFGTGAYEQYF; j_gene: TRBJ2-7; abundance: .; v_gene: TRBV2; d_gene: TRBD1
CDR3nt: TGTGCCACCAGCAGAGAGGACAGGGGAAACGAGCAGTACTTC; CDR3aa: CATSREDRGNEQYF; j_gene: TRBJ2-7; abundance: .; v_gene: TRBV15; d_gene: TRBD1
CDR3nt: TGTGCCAGCAGCTTGGGACCTGCAGGGGCGGAGGAGACCCAGTACTTC; CDR3aa: CASSLGPAGAEETQYF; j_gene: TRBJ2-5; abundance: .; v_gene: TRBV5-5; d_gene: .
CDR3nt: TGTGCCACCAGCAGAGATACGGACTATGGCTACACCTTC; CDR3aa: CATSRDTDYGYTF; j_gene: TRBJ1-2; abundance: .; v_gene: TRBV15; d_gene: .
CDR3nt: TGTGCCAGCAGTGACGGACGTGGTCACACTGAAGCTTTCTTT; CDR3aa: CASSDGRGHTEAFF; j_gene: TRBJ1-1; abundance: many; v_gene: TRBV6-4; d_gene: .
CDR3nt: TGCAGTGCTATAGGGCTCGACCAGGGGGCCTACGAGCAGTACTTC; CDR3aa: CSAIGLDQGAYEQYF; j_gene: TRBJ2-7; abundance: .; v_gene: TRBV20-1; d_gene: TRBD1
CDR3nt: TGTGCCAGCAGCCCCAGCTCGACTACGAACACCGGGGAGCTGTTTTTT; CDR3aa: CASSPSSTTNTGELFF; j_gene: TRBJ2-2; abundance: many; v_gene: TRBV7-2; d_gene: .
CDR3nt: TGCAGTGCTCAGGCGCCGATACTGAACACTGAAGCTTTCTTT; CDR3aa: CSAQAPILNTEAFF; j_gene: TRBJ1-1; abundance: .; v_gene: TRBV20-1; d_gene: .
CDR3nt: TGTGCCAGCAGTTATCCGCCTGACAGCTCCTACAATGAGCAGTTCTTC; CDR3aa: CASSYPPDSSYNEQFF; j_gene: TRBJ2-1; abundance: .; v_gene: TRBV6-2/TRBV6-3; d_gene: .
CDR3nt: TGCGCCAGCAGCTTGGGTGAGGACAGCTCTGGAAACACCATATATTTT; CDR3aa: CASSLGEDSSGNTIYF; j_gene: TRBJ1-3; abundance: many; v_gene: TRBV5-1; d_gene: .
CDR3nt: TGCAGTGCCCTTCCGGGGGAGACAGGGGGGAACGAGCAGTACTTC; CDR3aa: CSALPGETGGNEQYF; j_gene: TRBJ2-7; abundance: many; v_gene: TRBV20-1; d_gene: TRBD1
CDR3nt: TGCAGCGTTGAAAGGGGTACCGATACGCAGTATTTT; CDR3aa: CSVERGTDTQYF; j_gene: TRBJ2-3; abundance: .; v_gene: TRBV29-1; d_gene: .
CDR3nt: TGTGCCACCAGTGCAGGCGGCTACACCGGGGAGCTGTTTTTT; CDR3aa: CATSAGGYTGELFF; j_gene: TRBJ2-2; abundance: .; v_gene: TRBV24-1; d_gene: .
CDR3nt: TGTGCCAGCAGCCAGGGACGGGGAAAACTGTTTTTT; CDR3aa: CASSQGRGKLFF; j_gene: TRBJ1-4; abundance: many; v_gene: TRBV3-1; d_gene: .
CDR3nt: TGTGCCAGCTCACCTCTAGACAGGGGCCTCGGCTACACCTTC; CDR3aa: CASSPLDRGLGYTF; j_gene: TRBJ1-2; abundance: few; v_gene: TRBV18; d_gene: TRBD1
CDR3nt: TGTGCCACCAGCAGAGAAGGGGCCGCGGTCACTGAAGCTTTCTTT; CDR3aa: CATSREGAAVTEAFF; j_gene: TRBJ1-1; abundance: .; v_gene: TRBV15; d_gene: .
CDR3nt: TGTGCCAGCAGTGCCTCCGGGACGCTCCCCGAAGCTTTCTTT; CDR3aa: CASSASGTLPEAFF; j_gene: TRBJ1-1; abundance: .; v_gene: TRBV2; d_gene: .
CDR3nt: TGTGCCAGCAGCCGAGGGGAGATCACTGAAGCTTTCTTT; CDR3aa: CASSRGEITEAFF; j_gene: TRBJ1-1; abundance: many; v_gene: TRBV5-5; d_gene: .
CDR3nt: TGTGCCAGCAGCTTAGCCCCAGGGGGCGGGCAAGAGACCCAGTACTTC; CDR3aa: CASSLAPGGGQETQYF; j_gene: TRBJ2-5; abundance: few; v_gene: TRBV7-6; d_gene: TRBD1
CDR3nt: TGTGCCAGCAGCTTAGTGGGACAGGGCTGGGAGCAGTACTTC; CDR3aa: CASSLVGQGWEQYF; j_gene: TRBJ2-7; abundance: .; v_gene: TRBV7-9; d_gene: TRBD1
CDR3nt: TGTGCCAGCAGCTTAACCTTGAGGGTAGATACGGCCCAGTACTTC; CDR3aa: CASSLTLRVDTAQYF; j_gene: TRBJ2-5; abundance: few; v_gene: TRBV7-2; d_gene: .
CDR3nt: TGTGCCAGCAGTTACAGGAGGGGACCCACCACAGATACGCAGTATTTT; CDR3aa: CASSYRRGPTTDTQYF; j_gene: TRBJ2-3; abundance: many; v_gene: TRBV6-5; d_gene: .
CDR3nt: TGTGCCAGCAGTTTGGGTGGGGGAGCCCGGGGGGGAGGGACCCAGTACTTC; CDR3aa: CASSLGGGARGGGTQYF; j_gene: TRBJ2-5; abundance: .; v_gene: TRBV12-3/TRBV12-4; d_gene: TRBD2
CDR3nt: TGCGCCAGCAGCCGCTTAGCGGGGGGAAAATACTACGAGCAGTACTTC; CDR3aa: CASSRLAGGKYYEQYF; j_gene: TRBJ2-7; abundance: many; v_gene: TRBV4-3; d_gene: TRBD2
CDR3nt: TGTGCCAGCAGTCGAGACAGGGGGGGCGGGGAGACCCAGTACTTC; CDR3aa: CASSRDRGGGETQYF; j_gene: TRBJ2-5; abundance: .; v_gene: TRBV6-1; d_gene: TRBD1
CDR3nt: TGTGCCAGCAGCCAAGGAGGGGCTCAAGGGGTCGATGGCTACACCTTC; CDR3aa: CASSQGGAQGVDGYTF; j_gene: TRBJ1-2; abundance: many; v_gene: TRBV3-1; d_gene: .
CDR3nt: TGTGCCATCCGACCCCCAGAGGGAGGAGACGGCTACACCTTC; CDR3aa: CAIRPPEGGDGYTF; j_gene: TRBJ1-2; abundance: .; v_gene: TRBV10-3; d_gene: .